The present T cell receptor (beta chain) was sequenced within a study of blood T cell repertoires in COVID-19. Study information: Samples representing acute and convalescent COVID-19 were sourced from the United States, Italy and Spain.

CDR1 LNHNV and CDR2 YYDKDF come from the germline V gene (reference sequence). V was pared by 0 bases and J by 5 bases, with 16 bases between. The CDR3 runs to 16 residues. Sequencing used immunoSEQ multiplex PCR; TCRdb keeps in-frame clones, though not all of them. Among about 130,000 clones listed, roughly four fifths were seen once. The chain links TRBV15 to TRBJ1-2; D perhaps matches TRBD1 (5 bases). This TCR derives from a human donor in a cohort sampled during active COVID-19. Material: peripheral blood. CDR3 in amino acids: CATSRDTRAYGYGYTF. CDR3 coding DNA: TGTGCCACCAGCAGAGATACCAGGGCCTATGGTTATGGCTACACCTTC.